The clone carrying this TCR beta chain was counted between two and nine times. Antigen specificity is unknown. The entry originates in a study of CD8 T cells in ankylosing spondylitis. Molecular-barcoded quantitative 5'-RACE produced these TCR beta libraries. One entry per CDR3 protein, called by TCRdb with MiXCR from the 5' RACE reads. The sample shows about 800,000 distinct CDR3 sequences, about 10% of them seen only once. Study outcomes and limitations: The authors found the disease-linked clones to be CD8+ and relatively rare in peripheral blood. Several of the motif variants were reported before in synovial fluid and blood from reactive arthritis. Significantly higher representation of disease-linked clones was reported for matched ankylosing spondylitis synovial fluid. Under 10 highly homologous variants formed a TCR beta motif that appeared characteristic of ankylosing spondylitis blood.

The origin of this receptor is a male donor with ankylosing spondylitis. Sequencing input: blood, either unsorted or a sorted T cell fraction (not recorded which).

Written as DNA, the CDR3 is TGTGCCAGCAACGGACAGGGCGCTTATAACTATGGCTACACCTTC. Protein product: CASNGQGAYNYGYTF. This sequence joins TRBV6-2 or TRBV6-3 and TRBJ1-2; 8 nucleotides match TRBD1. CDR3 size: 15 residues. Trimming took 7 bases from V and 1 from J; bases not matched to a gene: 8. Germline V gives CDR1 MNHEY, CDR2 SVGEGT.